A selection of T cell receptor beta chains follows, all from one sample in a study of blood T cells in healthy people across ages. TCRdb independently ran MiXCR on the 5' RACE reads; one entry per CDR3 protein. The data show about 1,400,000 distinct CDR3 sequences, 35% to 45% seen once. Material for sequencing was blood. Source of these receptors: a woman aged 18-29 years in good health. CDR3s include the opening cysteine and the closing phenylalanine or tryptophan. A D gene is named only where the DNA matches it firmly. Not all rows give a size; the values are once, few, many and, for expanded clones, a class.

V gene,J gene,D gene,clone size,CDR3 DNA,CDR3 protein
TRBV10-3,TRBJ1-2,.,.,TGTGCCATCAGTGACGGAATGAACTATGGCTACACCTTC,CAISDGMNYGYTF
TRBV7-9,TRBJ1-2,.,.,TGTGCCAGCAGCTTAAGCGGGCCCGGGGGTCGCTACACCTTC,CASSLSGPGGRYTF
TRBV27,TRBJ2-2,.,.,TGTGCCAGCAGTTTACAGGAGCGGATCGGGGAGCTGTTTTTT,CASSLQERIGELFF
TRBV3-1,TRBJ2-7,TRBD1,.,TGTGCCAGCACAACCGGGGGACAGGGGAACCACGAGCAGTACTTC,CASTTGGQGNHEQYF
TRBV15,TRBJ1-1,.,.,TGTGCCACCAGCGGGATCGGCCCCTACGAAGCTTTCTTT,CATSGIGPYEAFF
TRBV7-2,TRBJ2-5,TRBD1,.,TGTGCCAGCACCTCGTTGACAGGGGAAGAGACCCAGTACTTC,CASTSLTGEETQYF
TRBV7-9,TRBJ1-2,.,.,TGTGCCAGCAGCGATTACTATAGCTACACCTTC,CASSDYYSYTF
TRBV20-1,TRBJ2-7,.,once,TGCAGTACTCGATCGGGCCGATCCTACGAGCAGTACTTC,CSTRSGRSYEQYF
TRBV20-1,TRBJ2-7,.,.,TGCAGTGCTAGGTCCCCGGGACGGGGAGCCTACGAGCAGTACTTC,CSARSPGRGAYEQYF
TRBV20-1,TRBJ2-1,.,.,TGCAGTGCTAGAGGAAGGGCAGTCAATGAGCAGTTCTTC,CSARGRAVNEQFF
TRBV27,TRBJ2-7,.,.,TGTGCCAGCGGACTGCGGGGGCCCCTCTACGAGCAGTACTTC,CASGLRGPLYEQYF
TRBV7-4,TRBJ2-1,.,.,TGTGCCAGCAGCTGGCGGTCCAGCTCCTACAATGAGCAGTTCTTC,CASSWRSSSYNEQFF
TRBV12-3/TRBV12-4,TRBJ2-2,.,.,TGTGCCAGCAGTTTCCAGATCGCGAACACCGGGGAGCTGTTTTTT,CASSFQIANTGELFF
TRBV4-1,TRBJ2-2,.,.,TGCGCCAGCAGCCAAGAGACCCTACAGGGGGGGACCGGGGAGCTGTTTTTT,CASSQETLQGGTGELFF
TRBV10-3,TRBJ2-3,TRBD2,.,TGTGCCATCAGTGAAGGAAGCGGGGGGCGCACAGATACGCAGTATTTT,CAISEGSGGRTDTQYF
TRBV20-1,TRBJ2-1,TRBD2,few,TGCAGTGTTAGCGGGAACTACAATGAGCAGTTCTTC,CSVSGNYNEQFF
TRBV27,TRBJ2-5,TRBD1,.,TGTGCCAGCAGTACGCTCGGACAGGGGGGACCCACTGAGCAGTACTTC,CASSTLGQGGPTEQYF
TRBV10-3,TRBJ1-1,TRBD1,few,TGTGCCACGCGGACAGGGTCCGTAGCTGAAGCTTTCTTT,CATRTGSVAEAFF
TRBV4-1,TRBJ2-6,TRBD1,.,TGCGCCAGCAGCCATTTACAAGGTCCCGGGACAGGGACCAACGTCCTGACTTTC,CASSHLQGPGTGTNVLTF
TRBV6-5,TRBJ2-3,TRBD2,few,TGTGCCAGCAGGAGACTAGCGCCTAACACAGATACGCAGTATTTT,CASRRLAPNTDTQYF
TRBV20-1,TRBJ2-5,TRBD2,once,TGCAGTGCTAGAGATTCACCGGGGGGCCAAGAGACCCAGTACTTC,CSARDSPGGQETQYF
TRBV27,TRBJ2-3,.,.,TGTGCCAGCAGTTCCCAGCGGAACACAGATACGCAGTATTTT,CASSSQRNTDTQYF
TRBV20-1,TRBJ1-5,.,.,TGCAGTGCTAGAGGGGGGCCCGGCGGCCAGCCCCAGCATTTT,CSARGGPGGQPQHF
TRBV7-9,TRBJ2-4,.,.,TGTGCCAGCAGCCGAGGGACATCGGCTTTAGCCAAAAACATTCAGTACTTC,CASSRGTSALAKNIQYF
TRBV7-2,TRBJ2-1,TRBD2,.,TGTGCCAGCAGCTTAGAGGGCGGGGGGGCCTCCAATGAGCAGTTCTTC,CASSLEGGGASNEQFF
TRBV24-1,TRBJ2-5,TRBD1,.,TGTGCCACCAGTGATCAAGACAGGGGCCCAGAGGTCCAGTACTTC,CATSDQDRGPEVQYF
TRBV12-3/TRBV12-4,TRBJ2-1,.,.,TGTGCCAGCAGTCCGCTCAGGACTGACGACGGGCAGTTCTTC,CASSPLRTDDGQFF
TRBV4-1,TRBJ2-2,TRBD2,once,TGCGCCAGCAGCCAAGGTGGACTAGCGGGGGGTAGTCGGGAGCTGTTTTTT,CASSQGGLAGGSRELFF
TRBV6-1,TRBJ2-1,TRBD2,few,TGTGCCAGCAGTGAAGGACTAGCAAGCGAGCAGTTCTTC,CASSEGLASEQFF
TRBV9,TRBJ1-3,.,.,TGTGCCAGCAGCGGCCCACTCTTGAACACCATATATTTT,CASSGPLLNTIYF
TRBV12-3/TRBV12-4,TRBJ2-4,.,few,TGTGCCAGCAAAGAAGTTCTAGCCAAAAACATTCAGTACTTC,CASKEVLAKNIQYF